The 17 T cell receptor beta chains below come from one sample, sequenced in a study of CD8+ T cells in alopecia areata (dated by TCRdb to between 2017 and 2018). Pooled mouse cutaneous lymph node cells were stained for CD4, CD8alpha, NKG2D, NKG2ACE and other markers, then sorted on a BD Influx. The library was prepared using the immunoSEQ multiplex PCR assay. To provide template for TCR sequencing, every sample had RNA extracted and reverse transcribed into cDNA. The immuneACCESS repertoire file appears here via TCRdb, limited to in-frame rearrangements. These files lack a portion of the clones; in checked studies, under half of the deficit traces to unresolved V genes, and the cause of the others is not known. The sample counts more than 250,000 clones, each observed more than once. 0.9% to 1.5% of the sample goes to the ten largest clones. Sequencing input: CD4+ T cells sorted from a lymph node. Source of these receptors: a C3H/HeJ mouse with alopecia areata. This strain possesses the MHC haplotype H2-k.

This clone was seen more than once but under ten times. Gene names follow the mouse nomenclature. Read data end 4 residues before the CDR3 end; the end is taken from the germline J gene. This sequence joins TRBV19 and TRBJ2-3, with 7 bases matching TRBD1. V lost 3 bases and J lost 0; bases outside the gene matches: 4. This CDR3 is 15 amino acids long. CDR1 FNHDT and CDR2 SITEND come from the germline V gene (reference sequence). The CDR3 here is CASSKGTVSAETLYF. The part of the CDR3 DNA that was read is TGTGCCAGCAGTAAAGGGACAGTTAGTGCAGAA.

About this clone: Gene and germline names: mouse. The read ends 4 residues shy of where the CDR3 ends; the end is completed using the germline J gene. This chain uses TRBV2 with TRBJ2-1; D is possibly TRBD2 (7 bases). In germline, CDR1 is LGHNA, CDR2 YSYQKL. The CDR3 is 15 residues long. The CDR3 is CASSQDRGARAEQFF. The sequenced CDR3 bases are TGTGCCAGCAGCCAAGACCGGGGGGCGCGAGCT.

There are a few counts of this clone. Here the gene names and germline are mouse. The CDR3 extends 4 residues past the end of the read, so its final part is completed from the germline J gene. Other nucleotide sequences from this sample produce the same CDR3. The chain recombines TRBV13-1 with TRBJ2-1; 9 positions match TRBD2. The germline CDR1 and CDR2 sequences are NSHNY and SYGAGN. CDR3 length equals 14 residues. CDR3 loop: CASSVGGALAEQFF. CDR3 bases read: TGTGCCAGCAGTGTTGGGGGGGCGCTGGCT.

Comments on this clone: These gene names are mouse names. The read halts 4 residues ahead of the CDR3 end, with the missing end drawn from the germline J gene. This rearrangement joins TRBV13-1 to TRBJ2-7; TRBD2 might be the D (6 bases). The CDR3 is made up of 14 amino acids. From germline, CDR1 is NSHNY and CDR2 SYGAGN. CDR3 DNA, as far as it was read: TGTGCCAGCAGTGATGAAACTGGGAGGGAT. Protein: CASSDETGRD. The whole CDR3 sequence is CASSDETGRDEQYF.

This clone has a count of ten or more. Each gene name is a mouse one. The read terminates 3 residues ahead of where the CDR3 ends, so the germline J gene completes it. This chain connects TRBV29 to TRBJ1-6, with a possible D match to TRBD1 (6 bases). TRBJ1-6 belongs to the ORF category, with a function that is uncertain. CDR1 and CDR2 (germline): MSHET, SYDVDS. Between the trimmed V and J ends, which lost 4 bases and 7 bases, there was a span of 8 bases. This CDR3 spans 13 amino acids. The sequenced part of the CDR3 DNA is TGTGCTAGCAGTTCACAGGGAAATTCGCCC. Translating it yields CASSSQGNSP. The entire CDR3 protein reads CASSSQGNSPLYF.

This clone was seen only a few times. Gene names are the mouse ones. From the germline J gene comes the end of the CDR3, since the read stops 4 residues before it. V gene TRBV19 combines with J gene TRBJ2-5, with D perhaps TRBD1 (6 bases). CDR3 length: 14 residues. CDR1 is FNHDT and CDR2 is SITEND in the germline V gene (reference sequence). The CDR3 bases that were read are TGTGCCAGCAGTAGGGGCAGGGGAAAAGAC. It encodes CASSRGRGKD. The entire CDR3 is CASSRGRGKDTQYF.

This clone was detected many times. Gene names denote mouse genes. The read terminates 4 residues ahead of where the CDR3 ends, so the germline J gene completes it. V and J are TRBV17 and TRBJ2-3; D ambiguous. The length of the CDR3 is 12 residues. Germline V gene sequence: CDR1 MNHDT, CDR2 YYDKIL. The sequenced CDR3 bases are TGTGCTAGCAGTAGAGTGGGAGAA. The encoded protein is CASSRVGE. The full CDR3 sequence reads CASSRVGETLYF.

Notes on this clone: The gene names here belong to mouse. The CDR3 end is not reached by the read, which stops 4 residues before it; the germline J gene fills it in. The same CDR3 can be traced to other DNA sequences in this sample. This sequence joins TRBV5 and TRBJ1-1; tentative D call: TRBD1 (5 bases). The CDR3 sequence is 11 residues long. Germline-derived CDR1 and CDR2 are LGHNA and YNLKQL (reference sequence). The part of the CDR3 DNA that was read is TGTGCCAGCAGCCAGGGGGCA. It codes for CASSQGA. In full, the CDR3 reads CASSQGAEVFF.

As for this clone: Each gene name is a mouse one. The CDR3 end is not reached by the read, which stops 4 residues before it; the germline J gene fills it in. The rearrangement links TRBV5 to TRBJ1-1; 9 bases match TRBD1. The CDR3 covers 15 residues. V lost 4 bases to trimming and J lost 3 bases; unmatched junction nucleotides: 6. Germline values: CDR1 LGHNA, CDR2 YNLKQL (reference sequence). The CDR3 spells CASSPHRGRDTEVFF. The DNA read from the CDR3 is TGTGCCAGCAGCCCCCACAGGGGGCGGGACACA.

Of note for this clone: Germline and genes: mouse. The observed sequence ends 4 residues before the CDR3 terminus, with the missing tail filled in from the germline J gene. The same CDR3 also results from other DNA sequences found in this sample. The chain recombines TRBV5 with TRBJ2-5, with 10 bases matching TRBD2. This CDR3 comprises 16 residues. CDR1 and CDR2 (germline): LGHNA, YNLKQL (reference sequence). Germline trimming cut 4 bases from V and 0 bases from J; bases unmatched to any gene: 4. CDR3 region: CASSPRLGGNQDTQYF. Incomplete CDR3 DNA: TGTGCCAGCAGCCCCCGACTGGGGGGTAACCAAGAC.

For this clone: The genes are named according to mouse. The read finishes 4 residues shy of the CDR3 end, and the germline J gene is used to complete it. This same CDR3 is encoded by further DNA sequences in the sample. The rearrangement joins TRBV19 to TRBJ2-7, with 7 bases that match TRBD2. This CDR3 comprises 14 residues. The germline V gene encodes CDR1 FNHDT and CDR2 SITEND (reference sequence). CDR3 DNA (partial): TGTGCCAGCAGTATCCGCCTGGGGGTTTAT. Residues: CASSIRLGVY. The entire CDR3 is CASSIRLGVYEQYF.

This clone turned up a few times. Gene names and germline match the mouse. With the read ending 4 residues before the CDR3 end, the germline J gene is used to fill in that end. The chain links TRBV19 to TRBJ2-3, with D possibly being TRBD1 (6 bases). The V end was cut by 5 bases, the J end by 0 bases, with 13 bases between. Germline assignment: CDR1 FNHDT and CDR2 SITEND (reference sequence). The CDR3 extends over 15 amino acids. CDR3 loop: CASRPRDISAETLYF. The covered CDR3 bases are TGTGCCAGCAGACCCCGGGACATTAGTGCAGAA.

This clone was seen a few times. Mouse gene names and germline throughout. Read coverage stops 4 residues before the CDR3 terminus; the germline J gene supplies the remainder. V gene TRBV19 combines with J gene TRBJ2-4; TRBD1 aligns across 7 bases. The germline V gene encodes CDR1 FNHDT and CDR2 SITEND (reference sequence). The CDR3 covers 16 residues. The trim removed 5 bases at V and 3 bases at J, leaving 12 bases unmatched. This CDR3 reads CASSPGTAAGQNTLYF. The CDR3 DNA, read in part, is TGTGCCAGCAGCCCCGGGACAGCGGCGGGCCAAAAC.

As regards this clone: Mouse names are used for the genes. The CDR3 end is not reached by the read, which stops 4 residues before it; the germline J gene fills it in. The gene calls are TRBV17 and TRBJ2-2; 11 positions match TRBD2. The CDR3 length is 18 residues. V lost 1 base to trimming and J lost 1 base; unmatched junction nucleotides: 5. The V gene's germline CDR1 is MNHDT and CDR2 YYDKIL. CDR3 in amino acids: CASSRGLGGRGNTGQLYF. CDR3 DNA (partial): TGTGCTAGCAGTAGAGGACTGGGGGGGAGAGGAAACACCGGG.

On this clone: Gene names denote mouse genes. The read falls 4 residues short of the CDR3 end, and the missing part is taken from the germline J gene. The sample has other DNA sequences that encode this CDR3 too. The rearrangement joins TRBV31 to TRBJ1-2; possible D gene TRBD1, 5 bases. The CDR3 is 13 amino acids. Germline lookup yields CDR1 GKSSPN and CDR2 SITVG. V lost 0 bases and J 3 bases, leaving 8 bases between the germline ends. The sequenced CDR3 bases are TGTGCCTGGAGTCTGGTGGGGGACTCC. This codes for CAWSLVGDS. The complete CDR3 sequence is CAWSLVGDSDYTF.

This clone appeared a few times. Mouse germline and gene names are used. Other DNA sequences from this sample encode an identical CDR3 as well. This CDR3 is CASSAGQTSAETLYF. The CDR3 DNA, read in part, is TGTGCCAGCAGTGCCGGACAGACTAGTGCAGAA. This rearrangement joins TRBV13-1 to TRBJ2-3; weak D call: TRBD1 (6 bases). The read is 4 residues too short to cover the CDR3 end, so that end is filled in from the germline J gene. Trimming stripped 3 bases from V and 0 bases from J, with 11 bases between. CDR3 length equals 15 residues. CDR1 NSHNY and CDR2 SYGAGN come from the germline V gene.

This clone was seen a handful of times. Gene names and germline refer to mouse. The read finishes 4 residues shy of the CDR3 end, and the germline J gene is used to complete it. This same CDR3 is encoded by further DNA sequences in the sample. The chain employs TRBV5 and TRBJ2-2, with D tentatively TRBD1 or TRBD2 (5 bases each). CDR3 length: 15 residues. Germline assignment: CDR1 LGHNA and CDR2 YNLKQL (reference sequence). Trimming removed 0 bases from V and 5 bases from J, with 10 bases in between. The CDR3 region is CASSQDRDGTGQLYF. The sequenced part of the CDR3 DNA is TGTGCCAGCAGCCAAGACAGGGACGGGACCGGG.